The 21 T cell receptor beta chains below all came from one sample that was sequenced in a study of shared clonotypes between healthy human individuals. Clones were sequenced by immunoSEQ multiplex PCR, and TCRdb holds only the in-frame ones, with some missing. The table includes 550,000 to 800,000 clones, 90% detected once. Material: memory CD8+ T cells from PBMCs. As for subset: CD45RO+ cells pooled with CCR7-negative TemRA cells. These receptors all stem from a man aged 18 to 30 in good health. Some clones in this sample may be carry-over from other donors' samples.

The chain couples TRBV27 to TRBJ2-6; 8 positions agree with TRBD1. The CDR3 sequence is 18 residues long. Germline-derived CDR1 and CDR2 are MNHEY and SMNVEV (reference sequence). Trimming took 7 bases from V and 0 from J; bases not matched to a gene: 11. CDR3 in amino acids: CASTLQGAGPSGANVLTF. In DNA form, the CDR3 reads TGTGCCAGCACACTCCAGGGGGCTGGCCCCTCTGGGGCCAACGTCCTGACTTTC.

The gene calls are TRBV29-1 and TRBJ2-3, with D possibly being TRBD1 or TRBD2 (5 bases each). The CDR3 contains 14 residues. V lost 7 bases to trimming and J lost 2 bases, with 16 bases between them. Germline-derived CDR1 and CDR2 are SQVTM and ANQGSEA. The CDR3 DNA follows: TGCAGCGCTCGCCCGGGACGGACCACAGATACGCAGTATTTT. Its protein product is CSARPGRTTDTQYF.

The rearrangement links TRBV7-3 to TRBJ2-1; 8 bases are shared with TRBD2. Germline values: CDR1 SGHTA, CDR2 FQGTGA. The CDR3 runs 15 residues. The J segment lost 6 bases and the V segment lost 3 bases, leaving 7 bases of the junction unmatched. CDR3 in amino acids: CASSFGTSYGNEQFF. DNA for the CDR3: TGTGCCAGCAGCTTCGGGACTAGTTACGGCAATGAGCAGTTCTTC. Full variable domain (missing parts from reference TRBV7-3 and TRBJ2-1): GAGVSQTPSNKVTEKGKYVELRCDPISGHTALYWYRQSLGQGPEFLIYFQGTGAADDSGLPNDRFFAVRPEGSVSTLKIQRTERGDSAVYLCASSFGTSYGNEQFFGPGTRLTVL.

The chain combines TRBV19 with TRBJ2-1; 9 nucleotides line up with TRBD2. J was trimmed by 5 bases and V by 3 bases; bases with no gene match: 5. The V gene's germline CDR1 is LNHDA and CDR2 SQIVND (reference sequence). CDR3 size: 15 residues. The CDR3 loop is CASSISGLANNEQFF. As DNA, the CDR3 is TGTGCCAGTAGTATCTCCGGACTAGCGAACAATGAGCAGTTCTTC.

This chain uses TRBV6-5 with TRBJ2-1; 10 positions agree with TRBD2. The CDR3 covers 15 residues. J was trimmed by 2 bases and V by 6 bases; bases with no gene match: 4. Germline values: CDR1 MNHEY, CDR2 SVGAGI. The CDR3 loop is CASRQREGAYNEQFF. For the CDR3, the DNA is TGTGCCAGCAGGCAGCGGGAGGGGGCCTACAATGAGCAGTTCTTC.

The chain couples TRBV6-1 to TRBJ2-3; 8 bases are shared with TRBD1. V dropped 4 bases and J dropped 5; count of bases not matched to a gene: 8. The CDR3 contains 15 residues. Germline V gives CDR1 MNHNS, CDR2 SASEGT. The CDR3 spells CASSVPRGRVDTQYF. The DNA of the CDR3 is TGTGCCAGCAGTGTCCCCAGGGGGCGAGTAGATACGCAGTATTTT.

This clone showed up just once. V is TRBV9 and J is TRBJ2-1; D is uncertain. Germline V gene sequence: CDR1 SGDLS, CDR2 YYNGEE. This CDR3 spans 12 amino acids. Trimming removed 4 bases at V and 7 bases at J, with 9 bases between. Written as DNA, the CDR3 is TGTGCCAGCAGCCCTAGGTGGAATGAGCAGTTCTTC. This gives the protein CASSPRWNEQFF.

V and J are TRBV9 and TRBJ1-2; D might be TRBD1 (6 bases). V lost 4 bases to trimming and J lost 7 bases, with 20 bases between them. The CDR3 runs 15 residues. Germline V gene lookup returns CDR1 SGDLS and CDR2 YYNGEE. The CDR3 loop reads CASSIGGTGRGGYTF. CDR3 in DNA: TGTGCCAGCAGCATAGGGGGTACAGGGCGAGGTGGCTACACCTTC.

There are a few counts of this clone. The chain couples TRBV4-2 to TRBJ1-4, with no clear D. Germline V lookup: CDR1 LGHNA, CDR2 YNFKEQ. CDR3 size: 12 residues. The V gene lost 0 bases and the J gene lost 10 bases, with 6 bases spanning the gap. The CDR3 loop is CASSQETRKLFF. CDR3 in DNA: TGTGCCAGCAGCCAAGAGACCAGAAAACTGTTTTTT.

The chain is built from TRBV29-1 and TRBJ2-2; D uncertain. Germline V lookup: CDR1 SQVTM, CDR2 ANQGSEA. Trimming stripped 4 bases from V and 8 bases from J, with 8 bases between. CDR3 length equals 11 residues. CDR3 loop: CSVVGGGELFF. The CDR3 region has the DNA TGCAGCGTTGTCGGTGGGGGGGAGCTGTTTTTT.

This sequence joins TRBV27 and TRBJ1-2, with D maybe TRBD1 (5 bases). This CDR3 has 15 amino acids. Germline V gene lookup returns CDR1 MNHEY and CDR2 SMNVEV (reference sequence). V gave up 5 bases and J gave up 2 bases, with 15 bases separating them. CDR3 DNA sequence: TGTGCCAGCAGTCCGACGGGACGGATGAACTATGGCTACACCTTC. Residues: CASSPTGRMNYGYTF.

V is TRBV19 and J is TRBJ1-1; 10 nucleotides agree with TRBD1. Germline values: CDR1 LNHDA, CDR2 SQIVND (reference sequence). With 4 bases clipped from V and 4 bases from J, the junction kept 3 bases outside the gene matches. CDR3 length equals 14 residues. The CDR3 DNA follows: TGTGCCAGTAGTACCCGGACAGGGGGCACTGAAGCTTTCTTT. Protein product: CASSTRTGGTEAFF. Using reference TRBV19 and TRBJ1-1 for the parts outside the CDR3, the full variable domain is DGGITQSPKYLFRKEGQNVTLSCEQNLNHDAMYWYRQDPGQGLRLIYYSQIVNDFQKGDIAEGYSVSREKKESFPLTVTSAQKNPTAFYLCASSTRTGGTEAFFGQGTRLTVV.

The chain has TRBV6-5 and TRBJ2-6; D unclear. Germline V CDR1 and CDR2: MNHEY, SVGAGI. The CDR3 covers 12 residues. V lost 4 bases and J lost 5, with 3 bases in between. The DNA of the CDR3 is TGTGCCAGCAGTTCTTGGGCCAACGTCCTGACTTTC. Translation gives CASSSWANVLTF.

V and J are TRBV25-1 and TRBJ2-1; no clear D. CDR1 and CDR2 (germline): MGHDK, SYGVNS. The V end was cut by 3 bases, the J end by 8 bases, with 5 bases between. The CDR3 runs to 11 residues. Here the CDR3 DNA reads TGTGCCAGCAGTGATTGGTATGAGCAGTTCTTC. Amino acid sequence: CASSDWYEQFF.

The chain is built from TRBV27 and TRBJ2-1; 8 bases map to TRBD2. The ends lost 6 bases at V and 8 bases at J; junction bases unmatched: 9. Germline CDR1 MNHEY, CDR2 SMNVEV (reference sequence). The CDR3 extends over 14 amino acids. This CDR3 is CASSLGTSRDEQFF. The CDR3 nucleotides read TGTGCCAGCAGCCTCGGGACTAGTCGGGATGAGCAGTTCTTC.

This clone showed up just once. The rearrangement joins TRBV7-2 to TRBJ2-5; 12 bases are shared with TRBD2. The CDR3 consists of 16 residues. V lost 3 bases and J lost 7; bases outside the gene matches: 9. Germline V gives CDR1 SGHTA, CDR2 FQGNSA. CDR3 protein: CASSFPTSGGGGTQYF. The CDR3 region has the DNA TGTGCCAGCAGCTTCCCGACTAGCGGGGGAGGGGGGACCCAGTACTTC.

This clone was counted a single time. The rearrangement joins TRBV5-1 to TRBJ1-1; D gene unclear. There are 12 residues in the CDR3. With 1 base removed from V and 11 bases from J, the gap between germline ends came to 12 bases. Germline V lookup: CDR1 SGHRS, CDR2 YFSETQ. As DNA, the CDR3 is TGCGCCAGCAGCTTGACCGGGAGTGAGGCTTTCTTT. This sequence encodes CASSLTGSEAFF. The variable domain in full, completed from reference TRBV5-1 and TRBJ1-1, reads KAGVTQTPRYLIKTRGQQVTLSCSPISGHRSVSWYQQTPGQGLQFLFEYFSETQRNKGNFPGRFSGRQFSNSRSEMNVSTLELGDSALYLCASSLTGSEAFFGQGTRLTVV.

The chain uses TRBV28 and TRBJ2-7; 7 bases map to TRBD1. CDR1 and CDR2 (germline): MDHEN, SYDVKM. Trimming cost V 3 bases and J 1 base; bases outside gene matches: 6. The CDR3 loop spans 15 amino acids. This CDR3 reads CASSFGSGQSYEQYF. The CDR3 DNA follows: TGTGCCAGCAGTTTCGGGTCGGGACAGTCCTACGAGCAGTACTTC.

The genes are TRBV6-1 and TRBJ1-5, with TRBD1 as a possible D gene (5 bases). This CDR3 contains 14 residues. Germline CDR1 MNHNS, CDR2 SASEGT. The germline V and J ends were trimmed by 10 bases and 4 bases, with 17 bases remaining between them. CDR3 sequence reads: CATNPRGRNQPQHF. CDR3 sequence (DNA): TGTGCCACCAACCCCCGGGGGAGGAATCAGCCCCAGCATTTT.

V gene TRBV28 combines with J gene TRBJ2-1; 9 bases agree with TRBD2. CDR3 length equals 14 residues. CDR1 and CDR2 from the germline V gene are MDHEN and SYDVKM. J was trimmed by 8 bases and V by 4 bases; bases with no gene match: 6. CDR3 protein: CASSSSSGNDEQFF. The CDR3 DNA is TGTGCCAGCAGTTCCTCTAGCGGGAACGATGAGCAGTTCTTC.

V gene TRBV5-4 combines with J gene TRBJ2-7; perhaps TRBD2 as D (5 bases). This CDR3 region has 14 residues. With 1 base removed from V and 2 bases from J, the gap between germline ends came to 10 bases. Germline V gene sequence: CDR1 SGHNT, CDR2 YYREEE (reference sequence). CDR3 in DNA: TGTGCCAGCAGCTTGCGAGGGTCCGCCTACGAGCAGTACTTC. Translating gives CASSLRGSAYEQYF.